One and the same sample provided the 10 T cell receptor beta chains below, sequenced in a study of cytotoxic CD8 clonotypes in ibrutinib-treated CLL. The protocol was immunoSEQ multiplex PCR, while the TCRdb copy is restricted to in-frame clones and leaves out a portion. This sample has 150,000 or so clones, with around three quarters found just once. The sequencing used PBMCs, collected after 12 months of ibrutinib treatment. These receptors all come from a human donor with chronic lymphocytic leukemia.

Comment on this clone: This sequence may be a read error, since a much larger clone differs from it by one base. The chain carries TRBV6-1 and TRBJ1-5, with TRBD1 matching 10 bases. This CDR3 comprises 13 residues. The V and J ends lost 6 bases and 4 bases, in that order; junction bases with no gene match: 0. Germline V gene lookup returns CDR1 MNHNS and CDR2 SASEGT. CDR3 loop: CASRGQGNQPQHF. CDR3 coding DNA: TGTGCCAGCAGGGGACAGGGGAATCAGCCCCAGCATTTT.

This chain joins TRBV10-3 and TRBJ2-1, with 12 positions matching TRBD2. Germline values: CDR1 ENHRY, CDR2 SYGVKD. CDR3 length equals 14 residues. V lost 6 bases and J lost 15; bases outside the gene matches: 12. This chain's CDR3 is CAISEGLAGFRRFF. Here the CDR3 DNA reads TGTGCCATCAGCGAAGGACTAGCGGGATTCAGACGGTTCTTC.

This chain joins TRBV5-8 and TRBJ1-1; no clear D. The CDR3 sequence is 13 residues long. Germline CDR1 and CDR2: SGHTS and YDEGEE. Trimming cost V 0 bases and J 4 bases, with 7 bases left between them. For the CDR3, the DNA is TGTGCCAGCAGCTTGGGCTGGAGCACTGAAGCTTTCTTT. Its translation is CASSLGWSTEAFF.

The chain combines TRBV7-2 with TRBJ2-1; no definite D call. The CDR3 length is 13 residues. V was cut by 1 base and J by 3 bases, with 4 bases left in between. Germline V gives CDR1 SGHTA, CDR2 FQGNSA. The CDR3 region is CASSLDYYNEQFF. CDR3 nucleotide sequence: TGTGCCAGCAGCTTAGACTACTACAATGAGCAGTTCTTC.

The rearrangement links TRBV4-3 to TRBJ1-5; D not resolved. CDR3 length: 16 amino acids. Trimming pared 0 bases from V and 1 base from J, leaving 10 bases between. Looked up from germline, CDR1 is LGHNA and CDR2 is YSLEER. CDR3 sequence: CASSQDWGESNQPQHF. The DNA of the CDR3 is TGCGCCAGCAGCCAAGATTGGGGAGAGAGCAATCAGCCCCAGCATTTT.

The chain employs TRBV9 and TRBJ1-2; D call uncertain. Germline CDR1 SGDLS, CDR2 YYNGEE. The V gene lost 4 bases and the J gene lost 4 bases, with 11 bases spanning the gap. The CDR3 covers 13 residues. CDR3: CASSPSGIYGYTF. CDR3 DNA sequence: TGTGCCAGCAGCCCATCGGGGATCTATGGCTACACCTTC.

The CDR3 reads CASRNTVTASTEAFF. The DNA of the CDR3 is TGTGCCAGCAGAAATACCGTCACGGCGAGCACTGAAGCTTTCTTT. V and J are TRBV6-1 and TRBJ1-1; no firm D call. The CDR3 runs to 15 residues. V was pared by 6 bases and J by 4 bases, with 18 bases between. The germline V gene encodes CDR1 MNHNS and CDR2 SASEGT.

The J gene is TRBJ1-1, the V gene TRBV27; D may be TRBD1 (5 bases). Trimming removed 3 bases from V and 1 base from J, with 12 bases in between. The CDR3 runs to 15 residues. The germline CDR1 and CDR2 sequences are MNHEY and SMNVEV (reference sequence). CDR3 in DNA: TGTGCCAGCAGTTTGTTGGCGACAGCGAACACTGAAGCTTTCTTT. Protein: CASSLLATANTEAFF.

To note about this clone: This same CDR3 is encoded by further DNA sequences in the sample. V is TRBV20-1 and J is TRBJ2-5; D is undetermined. This CDR3 spans 11 amino acids. Trimming took off 3 bases at V and 5 bases at J, with 7 bases between the two ends. Germline lookup yields CDR1 DFQATT and CDR2 SNEGSKA (reference sequence). This chain's CDR3 is CSASLSETQYF. CDR3 nucleotides: TGCAGTGCTAGTCTATCGGAGACCCAGTACTTC.

This chain joins TRBV2 and TRBJ2-3; TRBD2 matches 9 bases. CDR3 length: 15 amino acids. Germline V gives CDR1 SNHLY, CDR2 FYNNEI. After removal of 6 bases from V and 1 base from J, the junction contained 5 bases not matched to a gene. The CDR3 here is CASSYSGRGTDTQYF. CDR3 DNA: TGTGCCAGCAGCTATAGCGGGAGAGGCACAGATACGCAGTATTTT. The entire variable domain, with the rest obtained from reference TRBV2 and TRBJ2-3, is as follows: EPEVTQTPSHQVTQMGQEVILRCVPISNHLYFYWYRQILGQKVEFLVSFYNNEISEKSEIFDDQFSVERPDGSNFTLKIRSTKLEDSAMYFCASSYSGRGTDTQYFGPGTRLTVL.